The source of this TCR beta chain is a study of blood T cell repertoires in COVID-19. In the study overall: PBMCs, B-cell-depleted T cells, or T cells provided the cDNA or gDNA that made up the material.

V lost 0 bases and J lost 8; bases outside the gene matches: 8. CDR1 MNHEY and CDR2 SVGEGT come from the germline V gene. The CDR3 totals 15 residues. Under the authors' procedure: Estimation of nucleated cell counts was performed using reference gene primer amplification. Assay used: immunoSEQ multiplex PCR; TCRdb lists only in-frame clones, some missing. The V and J calls and clone size were taken over from that table, and D and trimming were inferred from the DNA. This table has 400,000 to 550,000 clones, roughly 91% appearing once. The sample taken for sequencing was peripheral blood. This sequence originates from a woman in her twenties or thirties with acute or convalescent COVID-19. V gene TRBV6-2 or TRBV6-3 combines with J gene TRBJ1-2; 8 bases line up with TRBD1. The CDR3 loop is CASSYSSGGAGGYTF. The DNA for the CDR3 is TGTGCCAGCAGTTACTCCTCAGGGGGCGCGGGAGGCTACACCTTC.